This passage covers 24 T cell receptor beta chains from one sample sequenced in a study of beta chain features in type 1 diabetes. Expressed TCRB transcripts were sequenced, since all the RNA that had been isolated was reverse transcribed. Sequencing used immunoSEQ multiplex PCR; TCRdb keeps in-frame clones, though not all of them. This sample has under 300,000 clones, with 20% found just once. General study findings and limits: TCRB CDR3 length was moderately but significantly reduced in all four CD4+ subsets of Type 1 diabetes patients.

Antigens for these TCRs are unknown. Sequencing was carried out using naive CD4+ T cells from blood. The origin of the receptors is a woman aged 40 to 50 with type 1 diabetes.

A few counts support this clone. CDR3 DNA sequence: TGTGCCAGCAGCCCCATGGGGAGGTTGGAGACCCAGTACTTC. Translation gives CASSPMGRLETQYF. V gene TRBV5-6 combines with J gene TRBJ2-5; D is possibly TRBD2 (6 bases). Germline-derived CDR1 and CDR2 are SGHDT and YYEEEE. V lost 4 bases and J 5 bases, leaving 15 bases between the germline ends. This CDR3 spans 14 amino acids.

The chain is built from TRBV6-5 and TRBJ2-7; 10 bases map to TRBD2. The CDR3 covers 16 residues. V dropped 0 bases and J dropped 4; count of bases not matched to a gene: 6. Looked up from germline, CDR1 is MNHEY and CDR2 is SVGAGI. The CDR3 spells CASSYSRSGGDYEQYF. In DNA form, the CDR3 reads TGTGCCAGCAGTTACTCGAGGAGCGGGGGGGATTACGAGCAGTACTTC.

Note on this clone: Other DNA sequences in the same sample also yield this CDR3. CDR3 protein: CASRAGGQETQYF. The CDR3 nucleotides read TGTGCCAGCAGGGCTGGGGGGCAAGAGACCCAGTACTTC. V usage is TRBV2 and J usage is TRBJ2-5; TRBD2 might be the D (6 bases). CDR3 size: 13 residues. Germline CDR1 is SNHLY and CDR2 is FYNNEI. V shed 6 bases and J shed 2 bases, with 10 bases lying between them.

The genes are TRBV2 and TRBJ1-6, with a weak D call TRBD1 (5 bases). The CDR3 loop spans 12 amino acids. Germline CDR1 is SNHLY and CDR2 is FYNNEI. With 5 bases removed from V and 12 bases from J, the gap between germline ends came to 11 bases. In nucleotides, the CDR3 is TGTGCCAGCAGTTCATTGGGGCTACCCCTCCACTTT. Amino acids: CASSSLGLPLHF.

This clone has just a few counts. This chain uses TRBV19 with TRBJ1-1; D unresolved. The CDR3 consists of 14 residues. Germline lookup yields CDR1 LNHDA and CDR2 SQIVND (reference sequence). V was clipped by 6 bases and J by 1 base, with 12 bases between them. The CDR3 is CASRLWATNTEAFF. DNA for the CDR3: TGTGCCAGTAGGTTGTGGGCCACGAACACTGAAGCTTTCTTT. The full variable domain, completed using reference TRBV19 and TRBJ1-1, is DGGITQSPKYLFRKEGQNVTLSCEQNLNHDAMYWYRQDPGQGLRLIYYSQIVNDFQKGDIAEGYSVSREKKESFPLTVTSAQKNPTAFYLCASRLWATNTEAFFGQGTRLTVV.

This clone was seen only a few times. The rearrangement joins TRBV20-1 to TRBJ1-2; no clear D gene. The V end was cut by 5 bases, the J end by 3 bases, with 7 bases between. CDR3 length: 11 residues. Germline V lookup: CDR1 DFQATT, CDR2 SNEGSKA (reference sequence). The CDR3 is CSAPGDYGYTF. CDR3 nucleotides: TGCAGTGCTCCCGGAGACTATGGCTACACCTTC.

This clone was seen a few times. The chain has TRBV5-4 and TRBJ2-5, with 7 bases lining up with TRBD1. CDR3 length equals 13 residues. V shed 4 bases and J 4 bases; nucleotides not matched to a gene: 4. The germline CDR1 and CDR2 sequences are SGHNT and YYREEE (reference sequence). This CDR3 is CASSRDRGETQYF. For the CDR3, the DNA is TGTGCCAGCAGCCGGGACAGAGGAGAGACCCAGTACTTC.

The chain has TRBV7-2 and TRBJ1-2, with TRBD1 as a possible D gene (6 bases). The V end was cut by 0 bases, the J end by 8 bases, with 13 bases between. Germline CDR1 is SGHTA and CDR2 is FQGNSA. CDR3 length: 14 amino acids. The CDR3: CASSLARGSEGYTF. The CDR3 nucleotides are TGTGCCAGCAGCTTAGCGAGGGGGAGCGAGGGCTACACCTTC. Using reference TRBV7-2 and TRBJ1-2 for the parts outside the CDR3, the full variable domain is GAGVSQSPSNKVTEKGKDVELRCDPISGHTALYWYRQSLGQGLEFLIYFQGNSAPDKSGLPSDRFSAERTGGSVSTLTIQRTQQEDSAVYLCASSLARGSEGYTFGSGTRLTVV.

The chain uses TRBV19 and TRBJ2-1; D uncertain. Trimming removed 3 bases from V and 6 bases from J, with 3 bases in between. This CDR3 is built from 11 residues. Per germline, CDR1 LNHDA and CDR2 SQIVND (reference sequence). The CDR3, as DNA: TGTGCCAGTAGTATCGGCAATGAGCAGTTCTTC. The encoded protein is CASSIGNEQFF.

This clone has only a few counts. The CDR3 DNA is TGTGCCAGCTCACCACCTCCAGGATCCCCCTCCTACGAGCAGTACTTC. Translated, it gives CASSPPPGSPSYEQYF. The chain has TRBV18 and TRBJ2-7; D is uncertain. V dropped 0 bases and J dropped 0 bases, with 12 bases sitting between them. CDR1 KGHSH and CDR2 LQKENI come from the germline V gene. The CDR3 length is 16 residues.

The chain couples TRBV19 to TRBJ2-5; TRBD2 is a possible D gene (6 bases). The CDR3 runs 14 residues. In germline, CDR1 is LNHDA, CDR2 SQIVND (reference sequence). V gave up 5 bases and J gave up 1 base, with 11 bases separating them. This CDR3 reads CASSYTGSQETQYF. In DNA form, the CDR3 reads TGTGCCAGTAGTTACACCGGGAGCCAAGAGACCCAGTACTTC.

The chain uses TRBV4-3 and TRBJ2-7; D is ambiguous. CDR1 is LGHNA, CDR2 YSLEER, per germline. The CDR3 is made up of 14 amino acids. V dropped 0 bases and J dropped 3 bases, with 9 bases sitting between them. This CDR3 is CASSQDWNSYEQYF. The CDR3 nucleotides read TGCGCCAGCAGCCAAGACTGGAACAGCTACGAGCAGTACTTC.

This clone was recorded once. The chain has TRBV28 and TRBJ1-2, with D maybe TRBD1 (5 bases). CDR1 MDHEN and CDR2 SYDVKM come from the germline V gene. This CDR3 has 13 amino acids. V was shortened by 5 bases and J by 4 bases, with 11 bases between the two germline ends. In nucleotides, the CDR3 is TGTGCCAGCAGTGGGAGGGGAGTCTATGGCTACACCTTC. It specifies CASSGRGVYGYTF.

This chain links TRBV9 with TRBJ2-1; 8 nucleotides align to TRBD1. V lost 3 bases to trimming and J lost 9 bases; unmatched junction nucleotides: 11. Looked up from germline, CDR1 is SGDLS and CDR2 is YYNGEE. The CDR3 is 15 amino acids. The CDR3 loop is CASSALQGEWGEQFF. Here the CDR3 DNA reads TGTGCCAGCAGCGCCCTACAGGGGGAGTGGGGTGAGCAGTTCTTC.

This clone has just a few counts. Here the CDR3 DNA reads TGCAGCGTGCGGGGACTAGCGGGAGCGACTGAGCAGTTCTTC. Amino acids: CSVRGLAGATEQFF. V is TRBV29-1 and J is TRBJ2-1; 14 positions match TRBD2. The CDR3 runs 14 residues. V gave up 6 bases and J gave up 9 bases; unmatched junction bases: 7. Per germline, CDR1 SQVTM and CDR2 ANQGSEA.

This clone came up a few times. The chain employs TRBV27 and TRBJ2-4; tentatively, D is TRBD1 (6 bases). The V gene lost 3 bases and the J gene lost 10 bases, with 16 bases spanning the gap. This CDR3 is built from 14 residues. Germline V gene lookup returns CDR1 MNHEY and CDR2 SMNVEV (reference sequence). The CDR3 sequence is CASSLAGAPGIQYF. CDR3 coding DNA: TGTGCCAGCAGTTTGGCAGGGGCACCCGGGATTCAGTACTTC.

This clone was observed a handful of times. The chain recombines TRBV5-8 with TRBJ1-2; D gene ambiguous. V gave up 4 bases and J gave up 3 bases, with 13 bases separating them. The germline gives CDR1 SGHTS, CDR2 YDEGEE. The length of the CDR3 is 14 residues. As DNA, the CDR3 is TGTGCCAGCAGCCTGCAATACCGGGACTATGGCTACACCTTC. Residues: CASSLQYRDYGYTF.

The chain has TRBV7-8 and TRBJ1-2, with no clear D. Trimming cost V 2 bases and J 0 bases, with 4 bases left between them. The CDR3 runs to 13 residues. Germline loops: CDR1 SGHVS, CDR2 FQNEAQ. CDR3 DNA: TGTGCCAGCAGCTTATCAGCTAACTATGGCTACACCTTC. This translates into CASSLSANYGYTF. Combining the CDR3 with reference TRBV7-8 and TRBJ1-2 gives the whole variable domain GAGVSQSPRYKVAKRGQDVALRCDPISGHVSLFWYQQALGQGPEFLTYFQNEAQLDKSGLPSDRFFAERPEGSVSTLKIQRTQQEDSAVYLCASSLSANYGYTFGSGTRLTVV.

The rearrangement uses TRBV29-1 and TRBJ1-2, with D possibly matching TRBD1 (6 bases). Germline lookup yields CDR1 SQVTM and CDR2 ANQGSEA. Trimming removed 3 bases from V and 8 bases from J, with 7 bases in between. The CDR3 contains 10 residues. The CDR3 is CSVEQGGYTF. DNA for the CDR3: TGCAGCGTTGAGCAGGGGGGCTACACCTTC.

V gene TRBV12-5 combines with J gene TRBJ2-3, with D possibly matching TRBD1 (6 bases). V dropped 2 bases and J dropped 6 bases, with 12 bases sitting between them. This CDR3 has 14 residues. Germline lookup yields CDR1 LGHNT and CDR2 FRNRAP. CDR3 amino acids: CASGLSGAGDTQYF. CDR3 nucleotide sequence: TGTGCTAGTGGTTTGTCAGGGGCTGGTGATACGCAGTATTTT.

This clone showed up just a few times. The CDR3 reads CASSVFSSGGFTDTQYF. DNA of the CDR3: TGTGCCAGCAGCGTATTTTCTAGCGGGGGTTTCACAGATACGCAGTATTTT. The J gene is TRBJ2-3, the V gene TRBV9; 10 bases match TRBD2. The V and J ends lost 1 base and 2 bases, in that order; junction bases with no gene match: 7. Germline assignment: CDR1 SGDLS and CDR2 YYNGEE. The CDR3 extends over 17 amino acids. The complete variable domain, with remaining parts taken from reference TRBV9 and TRBJ2-3, reads DSGVTQTPKHLITATGQRVTLRCSPRSGDLSVYWYQQSLDQGLQFLIQYYNGEERAKGNILERFSAQQFPDLHSELNLSSLELGDSALYFCASSVFSSGGFTDTQYFGPGTRLTVL.

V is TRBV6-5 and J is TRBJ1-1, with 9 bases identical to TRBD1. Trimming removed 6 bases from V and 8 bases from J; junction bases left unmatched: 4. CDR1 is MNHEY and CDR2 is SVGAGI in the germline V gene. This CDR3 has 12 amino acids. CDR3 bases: TGTGCCAGCAGCTCCGGACAGGGGGAAGCTTTCTTT. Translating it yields CASSSGQGEAFF.

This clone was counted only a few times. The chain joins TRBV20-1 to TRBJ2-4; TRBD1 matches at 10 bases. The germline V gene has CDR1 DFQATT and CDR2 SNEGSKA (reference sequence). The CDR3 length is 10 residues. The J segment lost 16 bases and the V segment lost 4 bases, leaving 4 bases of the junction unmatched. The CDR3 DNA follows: TGCAGTGCTACGGGACAGGGGACATACTTC. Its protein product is CSATGQGTYF.

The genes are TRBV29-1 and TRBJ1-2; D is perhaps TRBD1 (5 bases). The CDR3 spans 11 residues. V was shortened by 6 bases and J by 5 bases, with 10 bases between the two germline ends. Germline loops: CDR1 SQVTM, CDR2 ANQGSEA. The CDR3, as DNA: TGCAGCGTCCAGGCAGGGTATGGCTACACCTTC. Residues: CSVQAGYGYTF.